This TCR beta chain was recovered during a study of cytomegalovirus exposure and HLA in healthy donors. As for the study in general: Early released data had tens of millions of unique TCRs, all coming from HLA-typed donors. Study findings and constraints: Later on, a genetic analysis was performed. It linked a missense variant in DCLRE1C with V- and J-gene trimming of TCR beta.

Worth noting for this clone: The target antigen is unknown.

Unmatched junction bases numbered 7, after V lost 6 bases and J lost 3 bases. CDR3 length equals 14 residues. Germline V lookup: CDR1 MNHEY, CDR2 SMNVEV (reference sequence). A multiplex PCR was run with 60 Vbeta primers and 13 Jbeta primers. The protocol was immunoSEQ multiplex PCR, while the TCRdb copy is restricted to in-frame clones and leaves out a portion. The repertoire holds 150,000 to 200,000 clones, about four fifths seen once, with less than 2% in the top ten. The receptor was isolated from a man aged 35-49 years in good health and CMV-seropositive. Sequencing was performed on PBMCs. The genes are TRBV27 and TRBJ2-7; 8 bases align to TRBD2. CDR3 DNA sequence: TGTGCCAGCAGAGCTAGCGGGTTCAGCTACGAGCAGTACTTC. Translated, it gives CASRASGFSYEQYF.